This entry describes one T cell receptor beta chain. What it binds is not known. The record originates from a study of blood T cells in healthy people across ages. Overall study findings and caveats: Fewer expanded clones and more diversity marked long-lived versus aged donors. Diversity estimates drawn from one million T cells were deemed underestimates. Age advanced and TCR beta diversity per million T cells fell, roughly linearly.

The authors ran a second PCR of 7 to 11 cycles using a sample-barcoded 5' primer and a J-beta primer mix. All cDNA molecules were each tagged by a template-switch adaptor with 12 random nucleotides. TCRdb processed the 5' RACE reads anew with MiXCR; each CDR3 protein has one entry. Found here are some 690,000 distinct CDR3 sequences, about 20% of them singletons; the top ten hold 22%. Source material: blood. This receptor was taken from a man aged 70 or older in good health.

CDR3 protein: CASSLRGQDLYEQYF. The DNA of the CDR3 is TGTGCCAGCAGTTTACGAGGCCAGGACCTCTACGAGCAGTACTTC. This sequence joins TRBV12-3 or TRBV12-4 and TRBJ2-7; D gene unclear. CDR3 length: 15 amino acids. The germline V and J ends were trimmed by 2 bases and 3 bases, with 14 bases remaining between them.